Following are 22 T cell receptor beta chains from one sample sequenced in a study of T cells in Graves' hyperthyroidism and ophthalmopathy. TCR beta CDR3 sequences were amplified from RNA transcripts. The study used the HTBI primer set for a first-round RT-PCR of the TCR CDR3. TCRdb reanalysed the multiplex PCR reads using MiXCR and keeps one entry per CDR3 protein. The sample shows 650,000 to 800,000 distinct CDR3 sequences, 40% to 55% of them seen only once. The specimen sequenced was peripheral blood or thyroid tissue (not recorded which). All receptors derive from an adult man with Graves' disease, either hyperthyroidism or ophthalmopathy (not recorded which).

This clonotype was found many times. The V gene is TRBV29-1, the J gene TRBJ1-1; D not certain. The CDR3 runs to 12 residues. The V end lost 0 bases, the J end lost 0 bases, and 2 bases lay between the germline ends. From germline, CDR1 is SQVTM and CDR2 ANQGSEA. In DNA, the CDR3 is TGCAGCGTTGAAGACGTGAACACTGAAGCTTTCTTT. The encoded protein is CSVEDVNTEAFF. Complete variable domain (other parts from reference TRBV29-1 and TRBJ1-1): SAVISQKPSRDICQRGTSLTIQCQVDSQVTMMFWYRQQPGQSLTLIATANQGSEATYESGFVIDKFPISRPNLTFSTLTVSNMSPEDSSIYLCSVEDVNTEAFFGQGTRLTVV.

This clonotype showed up just a few times. J is TRBJ1-2 and V is TRBV6-5; possibly TRBD1 for D (5 bases). CDR3 length: 14 amino acids. The germline V and J ends were trimmed by 0 bases and 4 bases, with 9 bases remaining between them. The germline V gene encodes CDR1 MNHEY and CDR2 SVGAGI. CDR3 in DNA: TGTGCCAGCAGTTACTCCCCGGGGGGCTATGGCTACACCTTC. Translation gives CASSYSPGGYGYTF.

The chain is built from TRBV5-4 and TRBJ2-5; unclear D gene. Trimming removed 1 base at V and 11 bases at J, with 12 bases between. CDR3 length: 12 residues. Germline assignment: CDR1 SGHNT and CDR2 YYREEE (reference sequence). The CDR3 is CASSLQAFEQYF. CDR3 in DNA: TGTGCCAGCAGCTTGCAGGCGTTTGAGCAGTACTTC.

The rearrangement joins TRBV7-2 to TRBJ2-5, with TRBD1 matching over 8 bases. J was trimmed by 3 bases and V by 5 bases; bases with no gene match: 2. The CDR3 totals 13 residues. CDR1 and CDR2 (germline): SGHTA, FQGNSA. This chain's CDR3 is CASSQGAKETQYF. The CDR3 DNA is TGTGCCAGCAGCCAGGGGGCCAAAGAGACCCAGTACTTC.

This clonotype was picked up many times. This chain uses TRBV7-2 with TRBJ1-6, with D perhaps TRBD1 (6 bases). V was pared by 5 bases and J by 8 bases, with 10 bases between. The CDR3 is 13 residues long. Germline CDR1 and CDR2: SGHTA and FQGNSA. The CDR3 DNA reads as TGTGCCAGCAGCCTGCACAGGGATTCACCCCTCCACTTT. Its protein is CASSLHRDSPLHF.

The J gene is TRBJ1-2, the V gene TRBV7-8; no reliable D call. Trimming removed 6 bases at V and 10 bases at J, with 18 bases between. The CDR3 runs to 13 residues. Germline lookup yields CDR1 SGHVS and CDR2 FQNEAQ. The CDR3 is CASSPRTVDAYTF. DNA of the CDR3: TGTGCCAGCAGTCCTAGGACGGTCGATGCCTACACCTTC.

This clonotype was counted a few times. The genes are TRBV13 and TRBJ1-1; no clear D. This CDR3 has 14 residues. V was shortened by 5 bases and J by 1 base, with 11 bases between the two germline ends. The V gene's germline CDR1 is PRHDT and CDR2 FYEKMQ (reference sequence). For the CDR3, the DNA is TGTGCCAGCAGCCACGGCCACAAGAACACTGAAGCTTTCTTT. Its translation: CASSHGHKNTEAFF.

The genes are TRBV7-2 and TRBJ2-7; D may correspond to TRBD1 or TRBD2 (5 bases each). The germline V and J ends were trimmed by 3 bases and 5 bases, with 17 bases remaining between them. Germline CDR1 is SGHTA and CDR2 is FQGNSA. The CDR3 contains 15 residues. Written as DNA, the CDR3 is TGTGCCAGCAGCTTGTCCGGGACGGTGTTTGACGAGCAGTACTTC. Translating gives CASSLSGTVFDEQYF. Drawing the rest from reference TRBV7-2 and TRBJ2-7, the complete variable domain is GAGVSQSPSNKVTEKGKDVELRCDPISGHTALYWYRQSLGQGLEFLIYFQGNSAPDKSGLPSDRFSAERTGGSVSTLTIQRTQQEDSAVYLCASSLSGTVFDEQYFGPGTRLTVT.

This clonotype was picked up a small number of times. CDR3 bases: TGTGCCAGCAGTGCGCTGGCGGGTGAAAAACTGTTTTTT. As protein: CASSALAGEKLFF. V is TRBV2 and J is TRBJ1-4, with unresolved D. Looked up from germline, CDR1 is SNHLY and CDR2 is FYNNEI. The length of the CDR3 is 13 residues. Trimming left V 4 bases short and J 7 bases short, with 10 bases between.

In its sample, this clonotype was seen a few times. The chain combines TRBV12-3 or TRBV12-4 with TRBJ1-4; D is unclear. Trimming took off 5 bases at V and 6 bases at J, with 13 bases between the two ends. CDR3 size: 14 residues. The CDR3, as DNA: TGTGCCAGCAGTGAGACTACGTTTGATGAAAAACTGTTTTTT. Its protein product is CASSETTFDEKLFF.

The chain is built from TRBV25-1 and TRBJ1-2; D gene unclear. The CDR3 extends over 11 amino acids. The germline V gene encodes CDR1 MGHDK and CDR2 SYGVNS. Trimming stripped 6 bases from V and 6 bases from J, with 8 bases between. The CDR3 here is CASRDPDGYTF. CDR3 DNA sequence: TGTGCCAGCAGGGACCCGGATGGCTACACCTTC.

The chain carries TRBV7-9 and TRBJ2-7, with TRBD1 matching over 7 bases. CDR3 length equals 16 residues. V gave up 4 bases and J gave up 2 bases; unmatched junction bases: 11. CDR1 SEHNR and CDR2 FQNEAQ come from the germline V gene (reference sequence). CDR3 in DNA: TGTGCCAGCAGCTCTAATCTCCGGGACAGACCCTACGAGCAGTACTTC. Protein product: CASSSNLRDRPYEQYF.

V is TRBV20-1 and J is TRBJ1-2, with D hard to call. The length of the CDR3 is 12 residues. Germline loops: CDR1 DFQATT, CDR2 SNEGSKA (reference sequence). The germline V and J ends were trimmed by 8 bases and 2 bases, with 12 bases remaining between them. CDR3 coding DNA: TGCAGTACCCACAATCTGAACTATGGCTACACCTTC. Its protein product is CSTHNLNYGYTF.

The chain links TRBV29-1 to TRBJ1-5; 9 bases align to TRBD1. This CDR3 has 14 residues. Per germline, CDR1 SQVTM and CDR2 ANQGSEA. V gave up 7 bases and J gave up 7 bases; unmatched junction bases: 11. In nucleotides, the CDR3 is TGCAGCGCGGGGCCGGGACAGGGTGACCAGCCCCAGCATTTT. Translated: CSAGPGQGDQPQHF.

The V gene is TRBV29-1, the J gene TRBJ1-2, with 7 bases identical to TRBD1. The junction had 6 bases not matched to a gene; V was cut back by 8 bases and J by 6 bases. Looked up from germline, CDR1 is SQVTM and CDR2 is ANQGSEA. This CDR3 is 11 amino acids long. In DNA form, the CDR3 reads TGCAGCACGACAGGGAGCCATGGCTACACCTTC. This sequence encodes CSTTGSHGYTF.

The V gene is TRBV24-1, the J gene TRBJ1-5; 10 nucleotides align to TRBD1. V dropped 4 bases and J dropped 9; count of bases not matched to a gene: 11. Germline CDR1 reads KGHDR; CDR2 reads SFDVKD. This CDR3 has 16 amino acids. The CDR3 loop is CATSDPGQGGFGPQHF. The CDR3 DNA reads as TGTGCCACCAGTGACCCAGGACAGGGGGGATTCGGGCCCCAGCATTTT.

With regard to this clonotype: This sequence may be a read error, since a much larger clone differs from it by one base. V usage is TRBV7-9 and J usage is TRBJ1-1; 8 bases align to TRBD1. The CDR3 length is 15 residues. In germline, CDR1 is SEHNR, CDR2 FQNEAQ (reference sequence). The CDR3 reads CASSQDRVANTVAFF. CDR3 bases: TGCGCCAGCAGCCAGGACAGGGTAGCGAACACTGTAGCTTTCTTT.

This clonotype was found many times. The rearrangement links TRBV7-2 to TRBJ1-6; TRBD1 aligns across 10 bases. Germline V gene lookup returns CDR1 SGHTA and CDR2 FQGNSA. This CDR3 is 14 amino acids long. After removal of 5 bases from V and 7 bases from J, the junction contained 2 bases not matched to a gene. CDR3 DNA: TGTGCCAGCAGCCGACAGGGGGCAAATTCACCCCTCCACTTT. Translated, it gives CASSRQGANSPLHF.

The rearrangement joins TRBV12-3 or TRBV12-4 to TRBJ1-1; no clear D. V lost 6 bases and J 4 bases, leaving 9 bases between the germline ends. This CDR3 is built from 12 residues. Here the CDR3 DNA reads TGTGCCAGCAGCCCCCAGTTCACTGAAGCTTTCTTT. Protein product: CASSPQFTEAFF.

This clonotype was picked up many times. The chain couples TRBV2 to TRBJ2-5; TRBD2 is a possible D gene (5 bases). CDR1 is SNHLY and CDR2 is FYNNEI in the germline V gene. V was pared by 4 bases and J by 1 base, with 7 bases between. CDR3 length equals 13 residues. In DNA, the CDR3 is TGTGCCAGCAGTGTGACTACCCAAGAGACCCAGTACTTC. Its translation is CASSVTTQETQYF.

This chain uses TRBV7-9 with TRBJ1-6; D perhaps matches TRBD1 (6 bases). CDR3 length: 16 amino acids. The V gene's germline CDR1 is SEHNR and CDR2 FQNEAQ (reference sequence). The V end lost 7 bases, the J end lost 3 bases, and 16 bases lay between the germline ends. The CDR3 bases are TGTGCCAGCAACTTTGAAGGGGGAAACTATAATTCACCCCTCCACTTT. Encoded protein: CASNFEGGNYNSPLHF. The complete variable domain, with remaining parts taken from reference TRBV7-9 and TRBJ1-6, reads DTGVSQNPRHKITKRGQNVTFRCDPISEHNRLYWYRQTLGQGPEFLTYFQNEAQLEKSRLLSDRFSAERPKGSFSTLEIQRTEQGDSAMYLCASNFEGGNYNSPLHFGNGTRLTVT.

Only a few counts were recorded for this clonotype. This chain links TRBV20-1 with TRBJ1-5; D gene uncertain. V lost 3 bases to trimming and J lost 5 bases, with 14 bases between them. The CDR3 is made up of 14 amino acids. Germline loops: CDR1 DFQATT, CDR2 SNEGSKA (reference sequence). This chain's CDR3 is CSASAGIRDQPQHF. CDR3 in DNA: TGCAGTGCTAGTGCGGGCATTAGGGATCAGCCCCAGCATTTT.